This T cell receptor beta chain was retrieved from a study of CD4 T cells in relation to SARS-CoV-2 and coronaviruses. TCRdb's table, derived via immunoSEQ multiplex PCR, lists solely in-frame clones and lacks some. The sample comprises around 23,000 clones, more than 60% of which are singletons, and about 14% rests with the top ten. The unexposed donors gave CD4+ T cells in about 2011-2018, prior to COVID-19. After 10 to 11 days of culture, CD4+ T cells were isolated. Turning to this clone: The antigen remains unidentified.

The sequence was obtained from a human donor in good health. Sequencing was carried out using CD4+ T cells from PBMCs, cultured in vitro.

The CDR3 loop reads CASSLGEWHQNTEAFF. In nucleotides, the CDR3 is TGTGCCAGCAGCCTGGGGGAGTGGCACCAGAACACTGAAGCTTTCTTT. This chain joins TRBV11-2 and TRBJ1-1; tentative D call: TRBD1 (5 bases). V was clipped by 5 bases and J by 1 base, with 17 bases between them. Looked up from germline, CDR1 is SGHAT and CDR2 is FQNNGV. This CDR3 has 16 amino acids.